These 5 T cell receptor beta chains were sequenced from one sample in a study of blood T cell repertoires in COVID-19. The protocol was immunoSEQ multiplex PCR, while the TCRdb copy is restricted to in-frame clones and leaves out a portion. The sample lists a few hundred thousand clones, about 86% occurring once. What was sequenced was peripheral blood. The origin of the receptors is a woman aged 30 to 39 who had recovered from COVID-19.

This clone was counted only a few times. V usage is TRBV28 and J usage is TRBJ2-1, with TRBD2 as a possible D gene (6 bases). V lost 4 bases, J lost 10 bases, and 23 bases lay in between. The CDR3 is made up of 16 amino acids. Germline lookup yields CDR1 MDHEN and CDR2 SYDVKM. The CDR3 DNA is TGTGCCAGCAGTTCCCCGGGACTGAAGGCCCGCTACGAGCAGTTCTTC. As protein: CASSSPGLKARYEQFF.

The CDR3 nucleotides read TGTGCCAGCAGTTTATCTGCGGGCTACGAGCAGTACTTC. This translates into CASSLSAGYEQYF. The chain employs TRBV27 and TRBJ2-7; possibly TRBD2 for D (5 bases). CDR3 length: 13 residues. Germline loops: CDR1 MNHEY, CDR2 SMNVEV (reference sequence). Trimming cost V 0 bases and J 3 bases, with 6 bases left between them.

This chain links TRBV10-3 with TRBJ2-1, with D perhaps TRBD1 (5 bases). Trimming cost V 8 bases and J 0 bases, with 11 bases left between them. This CDR3 has 14 amino acids. Germline-derived CDR1 and CDR2 are ENHRY and SYGVKD. The CDR3 is CAISDTSSYNEQFF. The CDR3, as DNA: TGTGCCATCTCGGACACGAGCTCCTACAATGAGCAGTTCTTC.

The chain carries TRBV5-8 and TRBJ1-1, with D hard to call. This CDR3 comprises 14 residues. Germline V gene lookup returns CDR1 SGHTS and CDR2 YDEGEE. V was trimmed by 0 bases and J by 0 bases, leaving 6 bases between them. The CDR3, as DNA: TGTGCCAGCAGCTTGGATCCTATGAACACTGAAGCTTTCTTT. It encodes CASSLDPMNTEAFF.

V gene TRBV5-1 combines with J gene TRBJ2-3, with TRBD2 matching over 8 bases. This CDR3 has 17 amino acids. V was clipped by 0 bases and J by 0 bases; unmatched bases: 6. The V gene's germline CDR1 is SGHRS and CDR2 YFSETQ. The CDR3 region has the DNA TGCGCCAGCAGCTTGGGGAATAGCGGGGTGAGCACAGATACGCAGTATTTT. The encoded protein is CASSLGNSGVSTDTQYF.